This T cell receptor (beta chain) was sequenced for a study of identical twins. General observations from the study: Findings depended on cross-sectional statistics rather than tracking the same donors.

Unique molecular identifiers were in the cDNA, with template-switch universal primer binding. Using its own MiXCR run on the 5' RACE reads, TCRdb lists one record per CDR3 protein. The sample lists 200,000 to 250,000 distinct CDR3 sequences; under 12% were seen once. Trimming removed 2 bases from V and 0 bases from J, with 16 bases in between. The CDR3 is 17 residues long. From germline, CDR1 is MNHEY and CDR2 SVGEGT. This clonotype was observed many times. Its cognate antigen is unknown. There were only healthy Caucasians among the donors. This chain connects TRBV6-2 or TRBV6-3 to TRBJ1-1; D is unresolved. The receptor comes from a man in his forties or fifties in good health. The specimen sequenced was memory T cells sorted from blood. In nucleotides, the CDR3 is TGTGCCAGCAGTTACCACGGAGTGGCGGTCATGAACACTGAAGCTTTCTTT. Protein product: CASSYHGVAVMNTEAFF.